One and the same sample provided the 21 T cell receptor beta chains below, sequenced in a study of blood T cell repertoires in COVID-19. Generated by immunoSEQ multiplex PCR, the TCRdb table keeps only in-frame clones and is missing some. The sample has more than 80,000 clones; approximately 86% are singletons. Sequenced material: peripheral blood. Receptors were obtained from a man older than 75 with acute or convalescent COVID-19.

The chain combines TRBV5-8 with TRBJ2-5; a weak D match, TRBD1 (6 bases). Looked up from germline, CDR1 is SGHTS and CDR2 is YDEGEE. Deletions cut 1 base from V and 7 bases from J, with 14 bases between. The CDR3 is 14 residues long. For the CDR3, the DNA is TGTGCCAGCAGCTTGAGACAGGCCTACGGGACCCAGTACTTC. Residues: CASSLRQAYGTQYF. The complete variable domain, with remaining parts taken from reference TRBV5-8 and TRBJ2-5, reads EAGVTQSPTHLIKTRGQQATLRCSPISGHTSVYWYQQALGLGLQFLLWYDEGEERNRGNFPPRFSGRQFPNYSSELNVNALELEDSALYLCASSLRQAYGTQYFGPGTRLLVL.

This clone was picked up one time. The chain carries TRBV27 and TRBJ1-1; D gene uncertain. Trimming cost V 4 bases and J 1 base, with 7 bases left between them. Looked up from germline, CDR1 is MNHEY and CDR2 is SMNVEV (reference sequence). The CDR3 loop spans 13 amino acids. The CDR3 DNA reads TGTGCCAGCAGTTCTCACACGAACACTGAAGCTTTCTTT. Translating gives CASSSHTNTEAFF.

The chain employs TRBV27 and TRBJ1-1, with D perhaps matching TRBD1 (5 bases). The CDR3 extends over 13 amino acids. The V gene lost 5 bases and the J gene lost 11 bases, with 18 bases spanning the gap. CDR1 is MNHEY, CDR2 SMNVEV, per germline (reference sequence). The CDR3 DNA reads TGTGCCAGCAGTCCCACAGGTTTAAAGGAGGCTTTCTTT. Amino acids: CASSPTGLKEAFF.

V usage is TRBV9 and J usage is TRBJ2-7, with D unclear. The CDR3 sequence is 14 residues long. Germline V gives CDR1 SGDLS, CDR2 YYNGEE. Deletions cut 4 bases from V and 0 bases from J, with 11 bases between. The DNA of the CDR3 is TGTGCCAGCAGCCCACATGGGCACTCCTACGAGCAGTACTTC. Translation gives CASSPHGHSYEQYF.

The chain is built from TRBV7-2 and TRBJ2-6, with 8 positions matching TRBD1. Trimming removed 2 bases from V and 0 bases from J; junction bases left unmatched: 6. CDR3 length: 18 residues. Germline values: CDR1 SGHTA, CDR2 FQGNSA. CDR3 sequence (DNA): TGTGCCAGCAGCTTATCCGGGACAGGAATCTCTGGGGCCAACGTCCTGACTTTC. Amino acid sequence: CASSLSGTGISGANVLTF.

This clone occurred a few times. The chain has TRBV7-2 and TRBJ2-7; TRBD2 matches 12 bases. The CDR3 consists of 14 residues. Germline V gene lookup returns CDR1 SGHTA and CDR2 FQGNSA. The V and J ends lost 7 bases and 4 bases, in that order; junction bases with no gene match: 5. CDR3 bases: TGTGCCAGCACCCGGACTAGCGGGGAATACGAGCAGTACTTC. The encoded protein is CASTRTSGEYEQYF.

The V gene is TRBV10-3, the J gene TRBJ1-2; a weak D match, TRBD1 (6 bases). Germline V lookup: CDR1 ENHRY, CDR2 SYGVKD. There are 11 residues in the CDR3. V was cut by 8 bases and J by 8 bases, with 12 bases left in between. CDR3 bases: TGTGCCATCCGGGACAATGAAGGCTACACCTTC. The encoded protein is CAIRDNEGYTF.

The chain recombines TRBV28 with TRBJ2-1; 12 bases match TRBD2. Germline V lookup: CDR1 MDHEN, CDR2 SYDVKM. V trimming: 7 bases; J trimming: 7 bases; junction bases outside the gene matches: 8. The CDR3 is made up of 15 amino acids. The chain's CDR3 is CASIRLAGVGNEQFF. The CDR3 bases are TGTGCCAGCATTCGACTAGCGGGAGTGGGGAATGAGCAGTTCTTC.

The chain recombines TRBV2 with TRBJ1-2, with 12 bases that match TRBD1. Trimming cost V 7 bases and J 6 bases; bases outside gene matches: 6. Germline CDR1 and CDR2: SNHLY and FYNNEI. The CDR3 consists of 14 residues. This chain's CDR3 is CASTLGQGADGYTF. The DNA of the CDR3 is TGTGCCAGCACTTTGGGACAGGGGGCGGATGGCTACACCTTC.

The V and J genes are TRBV5-1 and TRBJ1-3; TRBD1 might be the D (5 bases). V lost 0 bases and J lost 4, with 23 bases in between. The CDR3 is 19 residues long. Germline V gene data show CDR1 as SGHRS and CDR2 as YFSETQ. This CDR3 reads CASSLAPGVWQGPGNTIYF. For the CDR3, the DNA is TGCGCCAGCAGCTTGGCGCCGGGGGTATGGCAGGGCCCCGGAAACACCATATATTTT.

The chain uses TRBV5-6 and TRBJ1-2, with D possibly matching TRBD1 (6 bases). Germline V gene sequence: CDR1 SGHDT, CDR2 YYEEEE. The V end was cut by 2 bases, the J end by 3 bases, with 11 bases between. The CDR3 sequence is 14 residues long. CDR3 in DNA: TGTGCCAGCAGCTTTTGGGGGCAATACTATGGCTACACCTTC. Translation gives CASSFWGQYYGYTF.

The chain carries TRBV6-5 and TRBJ1-2, with D unclear. Between the trimmed V and J ends, which lost 5 bases and 9 bases, there was a span of 19 bases. CDR1 MNHEY and CDR2 SVGAGI come from the germline V gene. The CDR3 is made up of 14 amino acids. CDR3: CASSLTPGLGSYTF. CDR3 nucleotide sequence: TGTGCCAGCAGTCTTACCCCAGGACTGGGCAGCTACACCTTC.

V and J are TRBV6-2 or TRBV6-3 and TRBJ1-1, with TRBD1 as a possible D gene (6 bases). Germline V CDR1 and CDR2: MNHEY, SVGEGT. This CDR3 is 15 amino acids long. The ends were cut back, 3 bases at V and 6 bases at J, with 17 bases in the middle. The CDR3 sequence is CASSYGGNRVAEAFF. CDR3 nucleotides: TGTGCCAGCAGTTATGGGGGTAACAGGGTTGCTGAAGCTTTCTTT.

This clone is a singleton in its sample. This sequence joins TRBV14 and TRBJ2-3; 7 bases are shared with TRBD2. Germline CDR1 SGHDN, CDR2 FVKESK. This CDR3 contains 15 residues. J gave up 2 bases and V 4 bases, and 6 bases lay outside the gene matches. DNA of the CDR3: TGTGCCAGCAGCCGCATAACTAGCGTCACAGATACGCAGTATTTT. Protein product: CASSRITSVTDTQYF.

This clone came up once. The chain is built from TRBV18 and TRBJ2-2, with D uncertain. This CDR3 has 13 residues. Trimming removed 3 bases from V and 6 bases from J, with 8 bases in between. CDR1 and CDR2 (germline): KGHSH, LQKENI. Here the CDR3 DNA reads TGTGCCAGCTCACCGCGGAGCGCCGGGGAGCTGTTTTTT. Protein: CASSPRSAGELFF.

This clone turned up a few times. The V call is TRBV24-1, the J call TRBJ2-2; possibly TRBD1 for D (5 bases). This CDR3 has 16 residues. Trimming cost V 4 bases and J 7 bases, with 18 bases left between them. The germline gives CDR1 KGHDR, CDR2 SFDVKD. The CDR3 DNA is TGTGCCACCAGTGAAAGGGGCCTCCCGAGAGGCGGGGAGCTGTTTTTT. Residues: CATSERGLPRGGELFF.

This clone was found once. This rearrangement joins TRBV7-8 to TRBJ2-3; 7 nucleotides align to TRBD1. Germline values: CDR1 SGHVS, CDR2 FQNEAQ. The length of the CDR3 is 14 residues. With 5 bases clipped from V and 4 bases from J, the junction kept 6 bases outside the gene matches. The CDR3 is CASSRQGPADTQYF. CDR3 in DNA: TGTGCCAGCAGCAGACAGGGTCCCGCAGATACGCAGTATTTT.

The V and J genes are TRBV5-5 and TRBJ2-7; a possible D gene is TRBD2 (6 bases). The CDR3 is made up of 15 amino acids. Trimming left V 0 bases short and J 0 bases short, with 10 bases between. The germline gives CDR1 SGHKS, CDR2 YYEKEE (reference sequence). The CDR3 sequence is CASSLGVGGSYEQYF. CDR3 coding DNA: TGTGCCAGCAGCTTGGGGGTCGGGGGCTCCTACGAGCAGTACTTC.

The V and J genes are TRBV2 and TRBJ1-4, with a tentative D call TRBD1 (6 bases). Germline lookup yields CDR1 SNHLY and CDR2 FYNNEI. There are 11 residues in the CDR3. V lost 6 bases, J lost 8 bases, and 7 bases lay in between. The CDR3 sequence: CASSQGEKLFF. As DNA, the CDR3 is TGTGCCAGCAGCCAGGGGGAAAAACTGTTTTTT.

This clone was recorded only once. The gene calls are TRBV7-9 and TRBJ2-5; D ambiguous. CDR1 is SEHNR, CDR2 FQNEAQ, per germline (reference sequence). The V and J ends lost 1 base and 4 bases respectively, with 4 bases between them. CDR3 size: 12 residues. The CDR3 here is CASSLVVETQYF. The CDR3 coding sequence is TGTGCCAGCAGCTTAGTAGTAGAGACCCAGTACTTC.

This clone was seen just once. V usage is TRBV7-6 and J usage is TRBJ2-2, with 8 bases identical to TRBD2. The CDR3 covers 16 residues. With 5 bases clipped from V and 1 base from J, the junction kept 6 bases outside the gene matches. Per the germline V gene, CDR1 is SGHVS and CDR2 is FNYEAQ. For the CDR3, the DNA is TGTGCCAGCAGCCCACTAGCGGAGAGGAACACCGGGGAGCTGTTTTTT. It yields the protein CASSPLAERNTGELFF. Looking up the rest from reference TRBV7-6 and TRBJ2-2 gives the full variable domain: GAGVSQSPRYKVTKRGQDVALRCDPISGHVSLYWYRQALGQGPEFLTYFNYEAQQDKSGLPNDRFSAERPEGSISTLTIQRTEQRDSAMYRCASSPLAERNTGELFFGEGSRLTVL.